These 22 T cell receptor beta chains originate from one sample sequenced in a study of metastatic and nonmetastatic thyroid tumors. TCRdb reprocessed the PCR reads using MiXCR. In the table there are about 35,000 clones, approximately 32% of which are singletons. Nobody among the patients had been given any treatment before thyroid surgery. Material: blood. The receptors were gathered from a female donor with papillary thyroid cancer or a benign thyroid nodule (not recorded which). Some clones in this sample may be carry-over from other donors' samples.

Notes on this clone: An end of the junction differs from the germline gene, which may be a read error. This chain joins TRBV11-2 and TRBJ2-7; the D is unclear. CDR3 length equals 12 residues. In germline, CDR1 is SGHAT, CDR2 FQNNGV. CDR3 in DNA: TGTCCCAGCAGCCCGACCTCCTACGCGCAGTACTTC. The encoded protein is CPSSPTSYAQYF.

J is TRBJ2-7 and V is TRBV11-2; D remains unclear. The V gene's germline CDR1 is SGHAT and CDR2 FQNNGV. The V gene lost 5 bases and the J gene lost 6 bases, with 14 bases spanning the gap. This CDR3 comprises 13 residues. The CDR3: CASSREVASEQYV. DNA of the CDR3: TGTGCCAGCAGCCGAGAAGTTGCGTCCGAGCAGTACGTC.

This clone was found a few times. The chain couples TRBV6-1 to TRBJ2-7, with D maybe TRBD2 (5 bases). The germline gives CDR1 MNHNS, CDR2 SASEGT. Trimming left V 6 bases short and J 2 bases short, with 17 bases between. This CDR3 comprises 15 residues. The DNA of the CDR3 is TGTGCCAGCAGCCTCTGGAGGAGAGCCGCCTACGAGCAGTACTTC. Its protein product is CASSLWRRAAYEQYF.

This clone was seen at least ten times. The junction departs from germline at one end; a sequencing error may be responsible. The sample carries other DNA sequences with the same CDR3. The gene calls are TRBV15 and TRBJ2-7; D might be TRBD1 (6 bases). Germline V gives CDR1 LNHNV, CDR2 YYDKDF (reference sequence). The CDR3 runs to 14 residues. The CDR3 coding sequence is TGTGCCACCAGCAGCAACAGGGCCGGTCACGAGCAGTATTTC. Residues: CATSSNRAGHEQYF. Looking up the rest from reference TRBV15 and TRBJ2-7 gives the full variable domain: DAMVIQNPRYQVTQFGKPVTLSCSQTLNHNVMYWYQQKSSQAPKLLFHYYDKDFNNEADTPDNFQSRRPNTSFCFLDIRSPGLGDTAMYLCATSSNRAGHEQYFGPGTRLTVT.

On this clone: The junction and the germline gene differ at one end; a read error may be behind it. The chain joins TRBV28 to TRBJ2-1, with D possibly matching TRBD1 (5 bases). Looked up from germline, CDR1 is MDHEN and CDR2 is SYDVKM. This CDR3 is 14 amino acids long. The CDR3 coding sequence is TGTGTCAGCAGTTTAGAGACAGCATACAATGAGCAGTTCTTC. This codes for CVSSLETAYNEQFF.

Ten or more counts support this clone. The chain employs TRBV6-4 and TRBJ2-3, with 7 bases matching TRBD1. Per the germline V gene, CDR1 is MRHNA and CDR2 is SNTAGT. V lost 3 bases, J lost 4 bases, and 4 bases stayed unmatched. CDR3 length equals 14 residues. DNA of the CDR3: TGTGCCAGCAGTGAGCAAGGGGGCGCAGATACGCAGTATTTT. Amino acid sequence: CASSEQGGADTQYF.

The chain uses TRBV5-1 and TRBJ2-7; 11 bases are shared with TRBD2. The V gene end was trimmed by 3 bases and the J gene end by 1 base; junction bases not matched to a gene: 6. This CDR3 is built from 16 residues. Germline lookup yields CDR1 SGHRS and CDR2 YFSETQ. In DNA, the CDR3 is TGCGCCAGCAGCTGGTCCGGGACTAGCGGATCCTACGAGCAGTACTTC. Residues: CASSWSGTSGSYEQYF.

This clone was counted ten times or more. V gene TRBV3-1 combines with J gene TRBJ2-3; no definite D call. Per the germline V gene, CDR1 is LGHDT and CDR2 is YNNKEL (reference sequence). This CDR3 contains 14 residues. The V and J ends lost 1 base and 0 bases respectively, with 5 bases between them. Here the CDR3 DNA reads TGTGCCAGCAGCCAAGGGCCTAGCACAGATACGCAGTATTTT. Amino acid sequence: CASSQGPSTDTQYF.

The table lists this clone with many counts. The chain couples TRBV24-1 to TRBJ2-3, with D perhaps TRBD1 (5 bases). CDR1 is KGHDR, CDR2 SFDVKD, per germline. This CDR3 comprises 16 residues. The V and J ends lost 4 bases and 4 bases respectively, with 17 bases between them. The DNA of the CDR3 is TGTGCCACCAGTGAAAGGAGCAGGGAAGGGGCAGATACGCAGTATTTT. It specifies CATSERSREGADTQYF.

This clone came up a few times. This CDR3 reads CASSATGYRGYTF. The CDR3 nucleotides are TGTGCCAGCAGTGCGACAGGGTACCGAGGCTACACCTTC. This chain links TRBV27 with TRBJ1-2; 7 nucleotides align to TRBD1. CDR3 length: 13 residues. CDR1 and CDR2 from the germline V gene are MNHEY and SMNVEV (reference sequence). J gave up 8 bases and V 5 bases, and 8 bases lay outside the gene matches.

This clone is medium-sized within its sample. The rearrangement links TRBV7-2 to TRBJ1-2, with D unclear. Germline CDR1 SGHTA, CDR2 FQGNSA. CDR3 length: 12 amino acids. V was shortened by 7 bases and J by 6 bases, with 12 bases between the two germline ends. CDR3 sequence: CASTSLGDGYTF. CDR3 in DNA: TGTGCCAGCACCTCTCTTGGGGATGGCTACACCTTC.

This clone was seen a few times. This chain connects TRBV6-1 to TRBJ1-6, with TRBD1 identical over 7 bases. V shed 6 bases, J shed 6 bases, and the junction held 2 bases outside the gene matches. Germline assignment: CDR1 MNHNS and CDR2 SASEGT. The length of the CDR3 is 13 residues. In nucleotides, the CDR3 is TGTGCCAGCAGGTACAGGGGTAATTCACCCCTCCACTTT. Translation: CASRYRGNSPLHF.

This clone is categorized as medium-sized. CDR3 in DNA: TGCAGTGCTAGAGTGGCACGGGGGGCGAACACTGAAGCTTTCTTT. This encodes CSARVARGANTEAFF. The chain couples TRBV20-1 to TRBJ1-1; the D gene is possibly TRBD1 (6 bases). CDR3 length: 15 residues. Germline V gene sequence: CDR1 DFQATT, CDR2 SNEGSKA (reference sequence). Trimming stripped 1 base from V and 1 base from J, with 13 bases between.

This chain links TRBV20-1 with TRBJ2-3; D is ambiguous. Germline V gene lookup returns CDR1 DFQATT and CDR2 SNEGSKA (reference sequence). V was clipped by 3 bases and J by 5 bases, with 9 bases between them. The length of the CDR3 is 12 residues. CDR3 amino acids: CSASPPEDTQYF. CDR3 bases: TGCAGTGCTAGTCCTCCGGAAGATACGCAGTATTTT.

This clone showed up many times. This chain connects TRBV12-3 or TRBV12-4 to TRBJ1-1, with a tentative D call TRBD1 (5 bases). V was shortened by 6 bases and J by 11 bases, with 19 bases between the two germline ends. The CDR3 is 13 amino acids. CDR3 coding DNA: TGTGCCAGCAGGCCCTCAGGGTCCTACCTTGCTTTCTTT. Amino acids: CASRPSGSYLAFF.

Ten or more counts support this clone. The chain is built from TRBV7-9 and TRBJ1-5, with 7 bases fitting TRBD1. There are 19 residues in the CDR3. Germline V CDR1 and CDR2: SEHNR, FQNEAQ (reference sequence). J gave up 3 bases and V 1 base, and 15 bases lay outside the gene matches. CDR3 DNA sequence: TGTGCCAGCAGCTTAGTCGGCAACGTGAAAGGGGGCAACAATCAGCCCCAGCATTTT. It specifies CASSLVGNVKGGNNQPQHF.

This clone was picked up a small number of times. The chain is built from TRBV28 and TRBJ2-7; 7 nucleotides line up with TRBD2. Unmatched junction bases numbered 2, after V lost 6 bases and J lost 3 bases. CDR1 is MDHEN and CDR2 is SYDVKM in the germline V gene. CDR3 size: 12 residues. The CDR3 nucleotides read TGTGCCAGCAGGAGCGGGAACTACGAGCAGTACTTC. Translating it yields CASRSGNYEQYF.

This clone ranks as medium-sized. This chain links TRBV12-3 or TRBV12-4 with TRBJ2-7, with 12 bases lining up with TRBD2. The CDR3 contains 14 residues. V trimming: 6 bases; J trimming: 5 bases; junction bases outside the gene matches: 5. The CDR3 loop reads CASRTSGSSHEQYF. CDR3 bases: TGTGCCAGCAGGACTAGCGGGAGTTCCCACGAGCAGTACTTC.

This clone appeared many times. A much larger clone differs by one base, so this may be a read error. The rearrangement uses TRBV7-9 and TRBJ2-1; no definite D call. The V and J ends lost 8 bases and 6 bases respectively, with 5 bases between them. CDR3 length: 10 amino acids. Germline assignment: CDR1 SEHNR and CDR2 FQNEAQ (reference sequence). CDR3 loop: CASGLNEQFF. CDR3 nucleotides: TGTGCCAGCGGTCTCAATGAGCAGTTCTTC.

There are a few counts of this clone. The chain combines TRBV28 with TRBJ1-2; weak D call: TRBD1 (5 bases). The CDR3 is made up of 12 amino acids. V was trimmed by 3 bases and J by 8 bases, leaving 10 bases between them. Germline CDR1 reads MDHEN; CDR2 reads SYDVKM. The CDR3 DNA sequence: TGTGCCAGCAGTTTTGGAGGGGACGGCTACACCTTC. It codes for CASSFGGDGYTF.

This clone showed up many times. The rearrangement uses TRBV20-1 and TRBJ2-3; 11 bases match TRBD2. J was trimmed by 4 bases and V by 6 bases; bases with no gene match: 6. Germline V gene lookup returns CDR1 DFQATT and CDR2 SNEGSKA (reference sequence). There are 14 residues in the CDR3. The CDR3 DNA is TGCAGTGCCGCGACTAGCGGGGTCGCAGATACGCAGTATTTT. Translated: CSAATSGVADTQYF.

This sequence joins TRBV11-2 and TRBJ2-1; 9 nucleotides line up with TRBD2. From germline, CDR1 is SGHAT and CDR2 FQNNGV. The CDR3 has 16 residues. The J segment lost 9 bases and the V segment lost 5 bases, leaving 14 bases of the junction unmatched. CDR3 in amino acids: CASSPLLPSGTGEQFF. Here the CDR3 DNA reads TGTGCCAGCAGCCCTCTGTTGCCTAGCGGGACGGGTGAGCAGTTCTTC.